The entry that follows covers one T cell receptor beta chain sequence. The data originate from a study of cytomegalovirus exposure and HLA in healthy donors. The CDR3 is made up of 14 amino acids. CDR1 and CDR2 from the germline V gene are LNHNV and YYDKDF (reference sequence). The V gene lost 5 bases and the J gene lost 4 bases, with 12 bases spanning the gap. The PCR made use of 60 Vbeta and 13 Jbeta primers. This table comes from immunoSEQ multiplex PCR, and its TCRdb copy is limited to in-frame clones, with some not included. The table has a few hundred thousand clones, 70% to 80% seen once. Sequenced material: PBMCs. This receptor was identified in a girl aged 2 to 10 in good health and CMV-seronegative. The chain joins TRBV15 to TRBJ1-5; D perhaps matches TRBD1 (6 bases). CDR3 sequence: CATSQGQGNQPQHF. CDR3 in DNA: TGTGCCACCAGCCAGGGGCAGGGGAATCAGCCCCAGCATTTT.